A selection of T cell receptor beta chains follows, all from one sample in a study of early T cells in non-severe SARS-CoV-2 infection. MiXCR was run by TCRdb on the 5' RACE reads, yielding one entry per CDR3 protein. Seen here are 25,000 to 35,000 distinct CDR3 sequences, roughly 7.2% observed once, and the top ten hold less than 3%. The sequenced material came from whole blood. The receptors come from an adult who was a healthcare worker with PCR-confirmed SARS-CoV-2 infection or an uninfected control (not recorded which). Each CDR3 is given with its conserved first and last residue.

>TRBV11-2|TRBJ2-7
CASSLDSQSSYEQYF
>TRBV19|TRBJ2-3
CASRPPGKYTQYF
>TRBV14|TRBJ1-1
CASSENQANTEAFF
>TRBV7-8|TRBJ2-5
CASSKGQGAHRWQETQYF
>TRBV4-1|TRBJ2-7
CASSQGTGERQYF
>TRBV4-2|TRBJ2-7
CASSPGRSSGRGGHEQYF
>TRBV20-1|TRBJ1-5
CSASHRGGGQPQHF
>TRBV12-3/TRBV12-4|TRBJ1-3
CASSFPGTGNTIYF
>TRBV28|TRBJ2-1
CASSSGIGTEAEQFF
>TRBV27|TRBJ2-7
CASSLKGGSGRPYEQYF
>TRBV6-6|TRBJ1-1
CASSRQGNTEAFF
>TRBV10-3|TRBJ2-7
CAISPLGIAVESEQYF
>TRBV4-2|TRBJ2-3
CASSPTPLAGADTQYF
>TRBV6-1|TRBJ2-5
CASSEGGYLGTQYF
>TRBV4-2|TRBJ2-3
CASSQDGDSSTDTQYF
>TRBV7-8|TRBJ1-4
CASRKGTPNEKLFF
>TRBV11-2|TRBJ2-3
CASNLWPDGRDINTDTQYF
>TRBV12-3/TRBV12-4|TRBJ1-1
CASTPTGVGTEAFF
>TRBV4-3|TRBJ2-3
CASSQAGGTDTQYF
>TRBV11-2|TRBJ2-5
CASSRLKRSRGKGETQYF
>TRBV11-2|TRBJ2-1
CASSLAGVYNEQFF
>TRBV10-1|TRBJ1-1
CASSAEGWTEAFF
>TRBV6-5|TRBJ2-6
CASSVRNSRWAGANVLTF
>TRBV7-3|TRBJ1-1
CASSRSGGLNTEAFF
>TRBV7-9|TRBJ2-7
CASSLSRGGEQYF
>TRBV7-9|TRBJ2-7
CASSLALPGQGYEQYF
>TRBV7-9|TRBJ1-5
CASSPVGQGANNQPQHF
>TRBV2|TRBJ1-2
CASPKGGALGYTF
>TRBV4-3|TRBJ2-1
CASSQEADAYNEQFF
>TRBV24-1|TRBJ2-2
CATSDSGTGNTGELFF
>TRBV11-2|TRBJ2-2
CASSAGRIANTGELFF
>TRBV28|TRBJ1-2
CASSFGGQGQGYTF
>TRBV19|TRBJ2-7
CASSITRASTYEQYF
>TRBV7-9|TRBJ1-1
CASSFGTVNTEAFF
>TRBV12-3/TRBV12-4|TRBJ2-7
CASSISTEKVSGQYF
>TRBV7-6|TRBJ2-6
CASSLAYRDRPGANVLTF
>TRBV7-9|TRBJ1-2
CASSLADRYHGYTF
>TRBV15|TRBJ1-1
CATSRGLVGTEAFF
>TRBV9|TRBJ2-3
CASSARQFTDTQYF
>TRBV20-1|TRBJ1-2
CSASHGHGYGYTF
>TRBV20-1|TRBJ2-5
CSAGGASGSRTTETQYF
>TRBV5-1|TRBJ2-6
CASSLLIPGTGSSGANVLTF
>TRBV3-1|TRBJ2-6
CASSHLDFSGANVLTF
>TRBV5-1|TRBJ2-7
CASAQKGTSGSRSDSYEQYF
>TRBV20-1|TRBJ1-5
CSASGRASSNQPQHF
>TRBV11-3|TRBJ2-7
CASSLGTGGDEQYF